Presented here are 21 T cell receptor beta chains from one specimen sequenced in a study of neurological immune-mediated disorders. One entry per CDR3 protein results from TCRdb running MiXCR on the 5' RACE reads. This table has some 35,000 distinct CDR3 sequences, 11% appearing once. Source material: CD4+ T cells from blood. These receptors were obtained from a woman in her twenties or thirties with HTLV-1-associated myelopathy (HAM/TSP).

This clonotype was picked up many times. The CDR3 is CASSIRGGETQYF. CDR3 nucleotides: TGCGCCAGCAGTATCAGGGGTGGGGAGACCCAGTACTTC. V gene TRBV5-1 combines with J gene TRBJ2-5, with D possibly matching TRBD1 (6 bases). CDR1 and CDR2 (germline): SGHRS, YFSETQ. The CDR3 runs to 13 residues. Trimming pared 5 bases from V and 5 bases from J, leaving 13 bases between.

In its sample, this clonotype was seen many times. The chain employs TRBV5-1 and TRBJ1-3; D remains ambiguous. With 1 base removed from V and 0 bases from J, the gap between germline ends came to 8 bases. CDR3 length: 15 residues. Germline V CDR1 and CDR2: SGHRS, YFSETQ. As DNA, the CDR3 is TGCGCCAGCAGCTTGATGGGGATCTCTGGAAACACCATATATTTT. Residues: CASSLMGISGNTIYF. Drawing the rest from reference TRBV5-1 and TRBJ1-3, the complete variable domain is KAGVTQTPRYLIKTRGQQVTLSCSPISGHRSVSWYQQTPGQGLQFLFEYFSETQRNKGNFPGRFSGRQFSNSRSEMNVSTLELGDSALYLCASSLMGISGNTIYFGEGSWLTVV.

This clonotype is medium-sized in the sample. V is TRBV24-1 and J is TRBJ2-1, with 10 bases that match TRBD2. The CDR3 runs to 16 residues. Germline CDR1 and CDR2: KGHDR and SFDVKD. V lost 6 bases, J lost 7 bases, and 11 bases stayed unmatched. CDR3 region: CATSNSVAGGQNEQFF. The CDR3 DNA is TGTGCCACCAGTAATTCGGTAGCGGGGGGCCAAAATGAGCAGTTCTTC.

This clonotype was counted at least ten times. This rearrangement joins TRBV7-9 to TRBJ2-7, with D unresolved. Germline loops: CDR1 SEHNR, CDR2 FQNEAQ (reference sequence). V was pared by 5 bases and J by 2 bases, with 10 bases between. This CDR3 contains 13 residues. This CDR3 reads CASSRSHAYEQYF. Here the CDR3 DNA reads TGTGCCAGCAGCCGCTCACATGCCTACGAGCAGTACTTC.

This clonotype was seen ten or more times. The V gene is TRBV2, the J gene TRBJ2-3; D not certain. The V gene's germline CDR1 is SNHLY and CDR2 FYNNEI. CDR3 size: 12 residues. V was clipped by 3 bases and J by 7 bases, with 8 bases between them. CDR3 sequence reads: CASSERRNTQYF. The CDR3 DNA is TGTGCCAGCAGTGAGCGGCGGAATACGCAGTATTTT. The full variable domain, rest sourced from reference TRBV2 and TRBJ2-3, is EPEVTQTPSHQVTQMGQEVILRCVPISNHLYFYWYRQILGQKVEFLVSFYNNEISEKSEIFDDQFSVERPDGSNFTLKIRSTKLEDSAMYFCASSERRNTQYFGPGTRLTVL.

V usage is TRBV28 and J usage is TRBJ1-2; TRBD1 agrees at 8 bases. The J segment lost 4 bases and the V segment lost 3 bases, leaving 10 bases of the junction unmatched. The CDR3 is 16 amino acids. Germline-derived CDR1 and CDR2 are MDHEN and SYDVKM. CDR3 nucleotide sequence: TGTGCCAGCAGTTTCACCACAGGACAGGGCGGCTATGGCTACACCTTC. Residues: CASSFTTGQGGYGYTF.

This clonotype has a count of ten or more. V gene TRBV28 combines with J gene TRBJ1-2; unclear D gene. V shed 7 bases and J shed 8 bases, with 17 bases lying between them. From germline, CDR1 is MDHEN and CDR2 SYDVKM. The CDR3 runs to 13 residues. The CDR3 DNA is TGTGCCAGCAAGGGCCCAAGGGTAAGAGGCTACACCTTC. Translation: CASKGPRVRGYTF.

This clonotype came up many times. The DNA for the CDR3 is TGTGCCAGCAGTCCCCAGGGATCCTCCTATGGCTACACCTTC. It specifies CASSPQGSSYGYTF. The gene calls are TRBV27 and TRBJ1-2; D possibly corresponds to TRBD1 (5 bases). Germline V lookup: CDR1 MNHEY, CDR2 SMNVEV (reference sequence). The CDR3 has 14 amino acids. Trimming removed 5 bases from V and 4 bases from J, with 14 bases in between.

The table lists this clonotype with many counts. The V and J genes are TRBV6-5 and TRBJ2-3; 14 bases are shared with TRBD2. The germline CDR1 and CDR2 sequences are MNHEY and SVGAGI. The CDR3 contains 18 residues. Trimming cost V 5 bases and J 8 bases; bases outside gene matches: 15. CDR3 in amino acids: CASSPSPPTSGGAGTQYF. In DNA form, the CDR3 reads TGTGCCAGCAGTCCCTCTCCTCCGACTAGCGGGGGGGCGGGTACGCAGTATTTT.

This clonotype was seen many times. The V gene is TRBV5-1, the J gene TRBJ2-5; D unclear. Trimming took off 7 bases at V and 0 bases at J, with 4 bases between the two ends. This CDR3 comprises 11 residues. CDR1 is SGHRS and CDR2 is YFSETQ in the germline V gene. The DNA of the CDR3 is TGCGCCAGCGCGAACCAAGAGACCCAGTACTTC. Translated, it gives CASANQETQYF.

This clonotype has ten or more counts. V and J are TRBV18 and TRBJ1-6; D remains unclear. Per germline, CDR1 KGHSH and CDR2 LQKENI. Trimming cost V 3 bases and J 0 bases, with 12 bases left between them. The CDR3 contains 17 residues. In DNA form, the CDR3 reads TGTGCCAGCTCACCGCCTAATCGGAGCTCCTATAATTCACCCCTCCACTTT. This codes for CASSPPNRSSYNSPLHF. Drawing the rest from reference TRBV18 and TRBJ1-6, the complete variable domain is NAGVMQNPRHLVRRRGQEARLRCSPMKGHSHVYWYRQLPEEGLKFMVYLQKENIIDESGMPKERFSAEFPKEGPSILRIQQVVRGDSAAYFCASSPPNRSSYNSPLHFGNGTRLTVT.

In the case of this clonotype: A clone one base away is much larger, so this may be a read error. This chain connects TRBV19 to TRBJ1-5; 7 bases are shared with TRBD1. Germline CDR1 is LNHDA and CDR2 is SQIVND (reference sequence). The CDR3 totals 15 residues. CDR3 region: CASSTRSTGYQTQHF. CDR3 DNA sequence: TGTGCCAGTAGTACGCGTTCGACAGGGTATCAGACCCAGCATTTT.

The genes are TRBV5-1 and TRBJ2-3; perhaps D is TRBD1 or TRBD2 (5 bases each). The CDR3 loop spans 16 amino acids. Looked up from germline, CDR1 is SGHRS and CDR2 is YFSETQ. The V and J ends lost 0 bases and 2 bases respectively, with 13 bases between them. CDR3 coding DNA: TGCGCCAGCAGCTTGGGAGGGACCACCAACACAGATACGCAGTATTTT. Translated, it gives CASSLGGTTNTDTQYF.

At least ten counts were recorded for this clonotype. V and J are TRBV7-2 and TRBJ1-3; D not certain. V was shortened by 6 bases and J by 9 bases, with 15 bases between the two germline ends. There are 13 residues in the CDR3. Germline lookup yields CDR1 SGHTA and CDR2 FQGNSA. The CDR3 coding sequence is TGTGCCAGCAGGGTCTACACCGCCGGCACCATATATTTT. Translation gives CASRVYTAGTIYF.

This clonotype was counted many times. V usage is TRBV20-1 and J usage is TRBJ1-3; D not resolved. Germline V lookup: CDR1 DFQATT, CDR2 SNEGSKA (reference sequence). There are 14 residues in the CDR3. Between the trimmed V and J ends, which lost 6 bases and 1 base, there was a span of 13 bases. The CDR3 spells CSARQQTSGNTIYF. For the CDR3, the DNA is TGCAGTGCGAGACAACAGACGTCTGGAAACACCATATATTTT.

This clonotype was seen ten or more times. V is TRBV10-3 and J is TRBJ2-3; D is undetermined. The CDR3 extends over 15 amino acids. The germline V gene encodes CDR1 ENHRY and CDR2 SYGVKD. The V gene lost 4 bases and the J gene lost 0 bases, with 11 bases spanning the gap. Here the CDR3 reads CAISVGRSSTDTQYF. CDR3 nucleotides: TGTGCCATCAGTGTGGGCAGGTCCAGCACAGATACGCAGTATTTT.

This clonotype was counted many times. This CDR3 is CASSQGTIENTIYF. CDR3 DNA: TGTGCCAGCAGCCAAGGGACAATCGAAAACACCATATATTTT. The V gene is TRBV3-1, the J gene TRBJ1-3; perhaps TRBD1 as D (5 bases). Germline V gives CDR1 LGHDT, CDR2 YNNKEL (reference sequence). V lost 1 base and J lost 6, with 10 bases in between. The CDR3 contains 14 residues.

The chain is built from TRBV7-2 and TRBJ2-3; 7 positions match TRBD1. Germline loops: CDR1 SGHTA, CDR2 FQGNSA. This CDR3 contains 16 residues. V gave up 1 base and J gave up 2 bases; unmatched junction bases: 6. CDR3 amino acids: CASSLVATGNTDTQYF. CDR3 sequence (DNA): TGTGCCAGCAGCTTAGTGGCGACAGGGAACACAGATACGCAGTATTTT.

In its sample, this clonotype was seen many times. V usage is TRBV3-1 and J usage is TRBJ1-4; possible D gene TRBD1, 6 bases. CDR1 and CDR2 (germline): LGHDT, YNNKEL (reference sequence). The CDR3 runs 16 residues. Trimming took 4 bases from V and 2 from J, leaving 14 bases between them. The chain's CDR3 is CASSPSWGPTNEKLFF. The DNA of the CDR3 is TGTGCCAGCAGCCCCAGTTGGGGGCCCACTAATGAAAAACTGTTTTTT. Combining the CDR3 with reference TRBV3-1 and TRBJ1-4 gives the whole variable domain DTAVSQTPKYLVTQMGNDKSIKCEQNLGHDTMYWYKQDSKKFLKIMFSYNNKELIINETVPNRFSPKSPDKAHLNLHINSLELGDSAVYFCASSPSWGPTNEKLFFGSGTQLSVL.

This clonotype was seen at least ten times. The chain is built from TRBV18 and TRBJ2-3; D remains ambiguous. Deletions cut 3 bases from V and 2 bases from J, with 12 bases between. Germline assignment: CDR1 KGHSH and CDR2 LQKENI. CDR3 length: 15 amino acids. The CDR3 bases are TGTGCCAGCTCACCTTTTAAGGGTATCACAGATACGCAGTATTTT. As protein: CASSPFKGITDTQYF.

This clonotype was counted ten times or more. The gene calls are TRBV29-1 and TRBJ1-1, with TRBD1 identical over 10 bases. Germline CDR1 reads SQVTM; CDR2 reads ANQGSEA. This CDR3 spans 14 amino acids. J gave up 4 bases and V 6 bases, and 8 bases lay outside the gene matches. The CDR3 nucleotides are TGCAGCGTGAAGACGACAGGGGGCTTCACTGAAGCTTTCTTT. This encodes CSVKTTGGFTEAFF.